These 27 T cell receptor beta chains originate from one sample sequenced in a study of early T cells in non-severe SARS-CoV-2 infection. TCRdb independently ran MiXCR on the 5' RACE reads; one entry per CDR3 protein. Among 40,000 to 55,000 distinct CDR3 sequences listed, roughly 4.2% were seen once. The sequencing input was whole blood. The receptors originated from an adult who was a healthcare worker with PCR-confirmed SARS-CoV-2 infection or an uninfected control (not recorded which).

The chain recombines TRBV2 with TRBJ1-6, with no clear D. The CDR3 sequence is 13 residues long. Trimming took 7 bases from V and 6 from J, leaving 10 bases between them. Germline CDR1 reads SNHLY; CDR2 reads FYNNEI. The CDR3 loop is CASIGWANSPLHF. The CDR3 DNA reads TGTGCCAGCATCGGGTGGGCTAATTCACCCCTCCACTTT. Full variable domain (remainder filled in from reference TRBV2 and TRBJ1-6): EPEVTQTPSHQVTQMGQEVILRCVPISNHLYFYWYRQILGQKVEFLVSFYNNEISEKSEIFDDQFSVERPDGSNFTLKIRSTKLEDSAMYFCASIGWANSPLHFGNGTRLTVT.

The table lists this clonotype with many counts. The chain recombines TRBV20-1 with TRBJ2-3; D not resolved. The CDR3 contains 13 residues. CDR1 and CDR2 from the germline V gene are DFQATT and SNEGSKA (reference sequence). Trimming took 6 bases from V and 1 from J, leaving 11 bases between them. The chain's CDR3 is CSAVGGGTDTQYF. The CDR3 coding sequence is TGCAGTGCCGTGGGTGGCGGCACAGATACGCAGTATTTT.

This clonotype was seen ten or more times. The chain uses TRBV3-1 and TRBJ2-2; D ambiguous. The ends were cut back, 4 bases at V and 6 bases at J, with 15 bases in the middle. From germline, CDR1 is LGHDT and CDR2 YNNKEL (reference sequence). The CDR3 contains 15 residues. The CDR3 bases are TGTGCCAGCAGCCGGCAAGGACGGGTCCCCGGGGAGCTGTTTTTT. Translation: CASSRQGRVPGELFF.

This clonotype was detected a few times. The chain uses TRBV20-1 and TRBJ2-3; TRBD1 aligns across 10 bases. This CDR3 comprises 16 residues. CDR1 DFQATT and CDR2 SNEGSKA come from the germline V gene (reference sequence). The V gene end was trimmed by 3 bases and the J gene end by 2 bases; junction bases not matched to a gene: 8. Here the CDR3 reads CSASRGTGVATDTQYF. As DNA, the CDR3 is TGCAGTGCTAGTCGGGGGACAGGGGTAGCCACAGATACGCAGTATTTT.

This clonotype has just a few counts. This chain joins TRBV12-3 or TRBV12-4 and TRBJ2-2, with a weak D call TRBD1 (5 bases). Trimming cost V 3 bases and J 2 bases, with 10 bases left between them. CDR3 length: 15 residues. The CDR3 loop reads CASSFRQGNTGELFF. The CDR3 DNA reads as TGTGCCAGCAGTTTTCGTCAGGGAAACACCGGGGAGCTGTTTTTT.

The chain joins TRBV21-1 to TRBJ1-1; the table's D call of TRBD1 was not tested on the DNA. TRBV21-1 is noted as a pseudogene. The CDR3 length is 17 residues. CDR3: CASSKRICVRVFTEAFF. The CDR3 DNA reads TGTGCCAGCAGCAAAAGGATTTGCGTCAGGGTGTTCACTGAAGCTTTCTTT.

This clonotype occurred many times. V gene TRBV5-1 combines with J gene TRBJ2-5; TRBD1 agrees at 9 bases. The CDR3 is 17 amino acids. Germline CDR1 reads SGHRS; CDR2 reads YFSETQ. V was clipped by 2 bases and J by 7 bases; unmatched bases: 15. For the CDR3, the DNA is TGCGCCAGCAGCTTCAGACAGGGGGTGAAATCCGCGGGGACCCAGTACTTC. This translates into CASSFRQGVKSAGTQYF.

At least ten counts were recorded for this clonotype. CDR3 loop: CASSPPGQQTHRPQHF. CDR3 DNA: TGTGCCAGCAGCCCGCCGGGACAGCAGACCCATCGGCCCCAGCATTTT. The chain recombines TRBV3-2 with TRBJ1-5; the table names TRBD1, a call not compared with the DNA. TRBV3-2 is deemed a pseudogene. The CDR3 has 16 amino acids.

The sample holds many counts of this clonotype. The V and J genes are TRBV18 and TRBJ2-6, with D unclear. The CDR3 runs to 16 residues. Germline assignment: CDR1 KGHSH and CDR2 LQKENI. V was clipped by 9 bases and J by 0 bases, with 15 bases between them. The CDR3 region has the DNA TGTGCCAGTTATTCCGACACCAACTCTGGGGCCAACGTCCTGACTTTC. This gives the protein CASYSDTNSGANVLTF.

At least ten counts were recorded for this clonotype. The V and J genes are TRBV27 and TRBJ1-1; the D is unclear. Trimming took 2 bases from V and 1 from J, leaving 5 bases between them. Germline values: CDR1 MNHEY, CDR2 SMNVEV (reference sequence). The CDR3 loop spans 13 amino acids. The DNA for the CDR3 is TGTGCCAGCAGTTTACGAGGGAACACTGAAGCTTTCTTT. Amino acids: CASSLRGNTEAFF.

The sample holds a few counts of this clonotype. The chain is built from TRBV6-5 and TRBJ2-7, with D hard to call. The CDR3 has 14 residues. Germline V lookup: CDR1 MNHEY, CDR2 SVGAGI. V lost 2 bases, J lost 0 bases, and 8 bases lay in between. The CDR3 DNA reads as TGTGCCAGCAGTTACAAGGCACACTCCTACGAGCAGTACTTC. Translated: CASSYKAHSYEQYF.

There are many counts of this clonotype. CDR3 coding DNA: TGCGCCAGCAGCTTGGCGTGGTTCCGGGTCGGGAACACTGAAGCTTTCTTT. Translating it yields CASSLAWFRVGNTEAFF. This chain connects TRBV5-1 to TRBJ1-1; no reliable D call. This CDR3 comprises 17 residues. V lost 0 bases and J 1 base, leaving 16 bases between the germline ends. Per germline, CDR1 SGHRS and CDR2 YFSETQ. The whole variable domain, filled in from reference TRBV5-1 and TRBJ1-1, reads KAGVTQTPRYLIKTRGQQVTLSCSPISGHRSVSWYQQTPGQGLQFLFEYFSETQRNKGNFPGRFSGRQFSNSRSEMNVSTLELGDSALYLCASSLAWFRVGNTEAFFGQGTRLTVV.

On this clonotype: No conserved phenylalanine or tryptophan ends this CDR3, so it is likely a read error. The rearrangement links TRBV12-3 or TRBV12-4 to TRBJ2-7; D not resolved. This CDR3 is 13 amino acids long. V lost 3 bases, J lost 2 bases, and 8 bases lay in between. The CDR3: CASSFLGTYEQYY. CDR3 DNA sequence: TGTGCCAGCAGTTTTCTAGGCACCTACGAGCAGTACTAC.

Ten or more counts support this clonotype. In DNA form, the CDR3 reads TGTGCCAGCAGCTTGCCGGACCGCTACGAGCAGTACTTC. Amino acids: CASSLPDRYEQYF. The V and J genes are TRBV5-6 and TRBJ2-7; D unclear. The length of the CDR3 is 13 residues. CDR1 and CDR2 (germline): SGHDT, YYEEEE. Trimming removed 1 base from V and 3 bases from J, with 8 bases in between.

This clonotype was counted ten times or more. The chain couples TRBV10-3 to TRBJ1-6, with D tentatively TRBD1 (5 bases). Germline assignment: CDR1 ENHRY and CDR2 SYGVKD. Trimming pared 10 bases from V and 6 bases from J, leaving 13 bases between. The CDR3 is 13 residues long. CDR3 residues: CATAGVFNSPLHF. DNA for the CDR3: TGTGCCACGGCGGGGGTGTTTAATTCACCCCTCCACTTT.

This clonotype occurred many times. This chain connects TRBV30 to TRBJ2-5; TRBD1 is a possible D gene (5 bases). The CDR3 is 14 residues long. The V and J ends lost 0 bases and 4 bases respectively, with 12 bases between them. CDR1 is GTSNPN and CDR2 is SVGIG in the germline V gene (reference sequence). The CDR3 nucleotides are TGTGCCTGGAGTGTACAGGCAGGGCGAGAGACCCAGTACTTC. This encodes CAWSVQAGRETQYF.

Comments on this clonotype: A read error is possible here, since a much larger clone lies one base away. This chain links TRBV4-1 with TRBJ1-4; D gene ambiguous. Trimming removed 3 bases at V and 8 bases at J, with 7 bases between. Germline loops: CDR1 MGHRA, CDR2 YSYEKL. The CDR3 has 12 amino acids. CDR3 bases: TGCGCCAGCAGCCATCCCTACGAAAAACTGTTTTTT. Translating gives CASSHPYEKLFF.

This clonotype was seen many times. The V call is TRBV10-2, the J call TRBJ2-5; D is unresolved. The CDR3 totals 13 residues. In germline, CDR1 is WSHSY, CDR2 SAAADI. Between the trimmed V and J ends, which lost 3 bases and 4 bases, there was a span of 9 bases. CDR3 region: CASSDPLPETQYF. The CDR3 coding sequence is TGCGCCAGCAGTGATCCTTTACCAGAGACCCAGTACTTC.

This clonotype was detected many times. The chain employs TRBV29-1 and TRBJ1-1; D is undetermined. V gave up 4 bases and J gave up 0 bases, with 6 bases separating them. The germline V gene has CDR1 SQVTM and CDR2 ANQGSEA. The CDR3 extends over 12 amino acids. In nucleotides, the CDR3 is TGCAGCGTTGTCCGGATGAACACTGAAGCTTTCTTT. Residues: CSVVRMNTEAFF.

This clonotype has ten or more counts. The chain carries TRBV19 and TRBJ2-5; D is undetermined. Trimming left V 8 bases short and J 2 bases short, with 15 bases between. The CDR3 is made up of 14 amino acids. Germline values: CDR1 LNHDA, CDR2 SQIVND (reference sequence). CDR3 sequence reads: CASPPSKAQETQYF. CDR3 nucleotides: TGTGCCAGTCCCCCATCCAAGGCTCAAGAGACCCAGTACTTC. The variable domain in full, with the rest retrieved from reference TRBV19 and TRBJ2-5, is DGGITQSPKYLFRKEGQNVTLSCEQNLNHDAMYWYRQDPGQGLRLIYYSQIVNDFQKGDIAEGYSVSREKKESFPLTVTSAQKNPTAFYLCASPPSKAQETQYFGPGTRLLVL.

This clonotype has at least ten counts. The chain recombines TRBV6-6 with TRBJ2-7; a weak D match, TRBD2 (5 bases). V shed 4 bases and J shed 5 bases, with 15 bases lying between them. Germline assignment: CDR1 MNHNY and CDR2 SVGAGI (reference sequence). The CDR3 contains 14 residues. CDR3 amino acids: CASSFPGLENEQYF. The CDR3 DNA reads TGTGCCAGCAGTTTCCCGGGGTTGGAAAACGAGCAGTACTTC.

This clonotype was picked up many times. The J gene is TRBJ2-3, the V gene TRBV12-5; D call uncertain. Trimming removed 5 bases at V and 5 bases at J, with 8 bases between. Germline loops: CDR1 LGHNT, CDR2 FRNRAP. CDR3 length: 12 amino acids. The CDR3 sequence: CASGPFIDTQYF. Written as DNA, the CDR3 is TGTGCTAGTGGTCCCTTCATAGATACGCAGTATTTT.

This clonotype was counted ten times or more. The chain carries TRBV18 and TRBJ2-3, with 10 bases that match TRBD2. CDR1 KGHSH and CDR2 LQKENI come from the germline V gene. CDR3 length: 15 residues. Trimming at V came to 3 bases and at J to 3 bases, leaving 3 bases not matched to a gene. The CDR3 reads CASSPPAGGTDTQYF. In DNA, the CDR3 is TGTGCCAGCTCACCCCCAGCGGGAGGGACAGATACGCAGTATTTT.

This clonotype has ten or more counts. This sequence joins TRBV20-1 and TRBJ1-1; no clear D gene. V dropped 5 bases and J dropped 2 bases, with 15 bases sitting between them. Germline-derived CDR1 and CDR2 are DFQATT and SNEGSKA (reference sequence). The CDR3 is 14 amino acids. CDR3 protein: CSADQGSANTEAFF. The CDR3 DNA is TGCAGTGCTGACCAAGGGAGCGCTAACACTGAAGCTTTCTTT.

This clonotype was detected only a few times. The rearrangement links TRBV9 to TRBJ2-3; TRBD1 matches at 9 bases. The V gene end was trimmed by 3 bases and the J gene end by 3 bases; junction bases not matched to a gene: 5. CDR3 length: 15 residues. Germline-derived CDR1 and CDR2 are SGDLS and YYNGEE. CDR3 sequence reads: CASSAGTGITDTQYF. The CDR3 region has the DNA TGTGCCAGCAGCGCCGGGACAGGGATTACAGATACGCAGTATTTT.

In this sample, this clonotype turned up a few times. This chain connects TRBV4-1 to TRBJ1-2, with 8 bases matching TRBD1. Germline-derived CDR1 and CDR2 are MGHRA and YSYEKL. With 0 bases clipped from V and 2 bases from J, the junction kept 5 bases outside the gene matches. There are 16 residues in the CDR3. The CDR3 protein is CASSQDPRQGNYGYTF. The CDR3 nucleotides read TGCGCCAGCAGCCAAGATCCTAGACAGGGGAACTATGGCTACACCTTC.

This clonotype showed up just a few times. The V gene is TRBV18, the J gene TRBJ1-5; D call uncertain. Deletions cut 3 bases from V and 4 bases from J, with 13 bases between. The germline V gene has CDR1 KGHSH and CDR2 LQKENI. CDR3 length: 15 amino acids. This CDR3 is CASSPSFGTNQPQHF. CDR3 in DNA: TGTGCCAGCTCACCGTCGTTCGGAACAAATCAGCCCCAGCATTTT.